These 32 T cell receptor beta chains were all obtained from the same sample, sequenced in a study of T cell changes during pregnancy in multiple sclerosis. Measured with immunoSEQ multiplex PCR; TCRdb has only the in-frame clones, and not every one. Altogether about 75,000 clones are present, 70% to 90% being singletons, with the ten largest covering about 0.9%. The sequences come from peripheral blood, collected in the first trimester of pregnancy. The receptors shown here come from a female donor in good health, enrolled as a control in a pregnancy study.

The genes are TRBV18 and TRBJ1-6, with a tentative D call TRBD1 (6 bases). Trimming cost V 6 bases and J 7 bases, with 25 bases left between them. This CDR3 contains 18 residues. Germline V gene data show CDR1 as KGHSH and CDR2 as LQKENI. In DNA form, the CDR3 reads TGTGCCAGCTCTCTATCAGGAAGGGGCAGGGGAATGAATTCACCCCTCCACTTT. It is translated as CASSLSGRGRGMNSPLHF. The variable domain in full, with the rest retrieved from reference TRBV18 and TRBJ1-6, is NAGVMQNPRHLVRRRGQEARLRCSPMKGHSHVYWYRQLPEEGLKFMVYLQKENIIDESGMPKERFSAEFPKEGPSILRIQQVVRGDSAAYFCASSLSGRGRGMNSPLHFGNGTRLTVT.

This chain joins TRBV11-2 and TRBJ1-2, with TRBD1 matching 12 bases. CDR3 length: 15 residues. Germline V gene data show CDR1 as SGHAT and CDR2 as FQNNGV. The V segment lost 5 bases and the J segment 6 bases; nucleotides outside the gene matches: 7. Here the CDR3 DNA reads TGTGCCAGCAGCCTGCCGGGACAGGGGGCTCATGGCTACACCTTC. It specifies CASSLPGQGAHGYTF. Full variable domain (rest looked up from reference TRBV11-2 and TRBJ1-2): EAGVAQSPRYKIIEKRQSVAFWCNPISGHATLYWYQQILGQGPKLLIQFQNNGVVDDSQLPKDRFSAERLKGVDSTLKIQPAKLEDSAVYLCASSLPGQGAHGYTFGSGTRLTVV.

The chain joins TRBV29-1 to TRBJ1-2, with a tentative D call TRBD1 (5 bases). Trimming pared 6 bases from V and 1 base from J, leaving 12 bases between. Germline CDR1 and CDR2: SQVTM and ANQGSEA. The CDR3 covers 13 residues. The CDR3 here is CSVGLGGNYGYTF. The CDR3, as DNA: TGCAGCGTCGGGTTGGGGGGTAACTATGGCTACACCTTC.

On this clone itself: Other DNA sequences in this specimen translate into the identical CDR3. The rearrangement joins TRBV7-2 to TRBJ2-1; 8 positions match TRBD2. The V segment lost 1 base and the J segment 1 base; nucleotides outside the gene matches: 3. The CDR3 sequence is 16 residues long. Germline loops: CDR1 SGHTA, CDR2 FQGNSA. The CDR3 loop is CASSLVSGSSYNEQFF. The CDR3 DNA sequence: TGTGCCAGCAGCTTAGTGAGCGGGAGTTCCTACAATGAGCAGTTCTTC.

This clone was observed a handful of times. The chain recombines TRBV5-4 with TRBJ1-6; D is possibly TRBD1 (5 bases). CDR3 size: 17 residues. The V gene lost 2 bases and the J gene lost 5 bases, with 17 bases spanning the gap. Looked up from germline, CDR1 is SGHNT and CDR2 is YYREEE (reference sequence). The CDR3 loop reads CASSFDRGASHNSPLHF. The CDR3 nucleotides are TGTGCCAGCAGCTTCGATAGGGGCGCGTCCCATAATTCACCCCTCCACTTT.

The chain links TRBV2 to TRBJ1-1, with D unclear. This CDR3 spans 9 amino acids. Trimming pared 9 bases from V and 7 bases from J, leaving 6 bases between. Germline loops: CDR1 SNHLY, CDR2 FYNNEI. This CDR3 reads CASSLEAFF. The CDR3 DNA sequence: TGTGCCAGTAGCCTTGAAGCTTTCTTT.

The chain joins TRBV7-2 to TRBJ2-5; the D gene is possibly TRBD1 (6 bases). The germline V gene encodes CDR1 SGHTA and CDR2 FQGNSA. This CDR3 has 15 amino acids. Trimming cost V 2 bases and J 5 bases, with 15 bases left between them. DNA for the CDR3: TGTGCCAGCAGCTTATTGGGGGCCCCCCGGGAGACCCAGTACTTC. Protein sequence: CASSLLGAPRETQYF.

CDR3 bases: TGTGCCAGTAGTATAGGCAGGGGGCTCGGTGAGCAGTACTTC. Translation gives CASSIGRGLGEQYF. The chain uses TRBV19 and TRBJ2-7, with TRBD1 identical over 8 bases. This CDR3 has 14 amino acids. After removal of 1 base from V and 7 bases from J, the junction contained 6 bases not matched to a gene. Germline V gene sequence: CDR1 LNHDA, CDR2 SQIVND (reference sequence).

The DNA for the CDR3 is TGCGCCAGCAGCTTGGAACTAGCGGGAGTGGGGAATGAGCAGTTCTTC. Its translation is CASSLELAGVGNEQFF. The gene calls are TRBV5-1 and TRBJ2-1; TRBD2 aligns across 11 bases. Germline loops: CDR1 SGHRS, CDR2 YFSETQ. This CDR3 is built from 16 residues. Trimming took 0 bases from V and 7 from J; bases not matched to a gene: 6.

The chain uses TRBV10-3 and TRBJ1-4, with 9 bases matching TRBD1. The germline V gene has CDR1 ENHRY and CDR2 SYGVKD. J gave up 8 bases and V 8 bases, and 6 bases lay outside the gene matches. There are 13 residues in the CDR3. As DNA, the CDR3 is TGTGCCATCGGGGGGACAGGGCTCGAAAAACTGTTTTTT. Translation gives CAIGGTGLEKLFF.

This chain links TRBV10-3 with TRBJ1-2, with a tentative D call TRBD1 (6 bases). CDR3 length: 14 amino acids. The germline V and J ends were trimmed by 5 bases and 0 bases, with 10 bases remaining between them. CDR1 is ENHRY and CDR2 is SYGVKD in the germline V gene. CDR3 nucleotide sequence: TGTGCCATCAGTCTCCAGGGGCCTAACTATGGCTACACCTTC. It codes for CAISLQGPNYGYTF.

The CDR3 here is CASSPRTGGTYSNQPQHF. DNA for the CDR3: TGTGCCAGCAGCCCCAGGACAGGGGGCACCTATAGCAATCAGCCCCAGCATTTT. The gene calls are TRBV7-2 and TRBJ1-5; 11 bases are shared with TRBD1. V was pared by 5 bases and J by 0 bases, with 9 bases of the junction left unmatched. The CDR3 extends over 18 amino acids. Germline V lookup: CDR1 SGHTA, CDR2 FQGNSA.

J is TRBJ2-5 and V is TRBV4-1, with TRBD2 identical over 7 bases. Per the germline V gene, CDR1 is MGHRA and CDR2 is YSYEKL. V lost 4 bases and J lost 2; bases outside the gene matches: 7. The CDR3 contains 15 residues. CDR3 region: CASSPSGTIQETQYF. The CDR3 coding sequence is TGCGCCAGCAGCCCTAGCGGAACCATTCAAGAGACCCAGTACTTC.

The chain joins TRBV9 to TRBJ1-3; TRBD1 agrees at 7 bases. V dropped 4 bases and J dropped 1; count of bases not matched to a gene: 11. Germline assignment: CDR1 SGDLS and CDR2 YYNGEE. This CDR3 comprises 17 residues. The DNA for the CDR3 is TGTGCCAGCAGCCTCCAGGGGGTGGGGACATCTGGAAACACCATATATTTT. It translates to CASSLQGVGTSGNTIYF.

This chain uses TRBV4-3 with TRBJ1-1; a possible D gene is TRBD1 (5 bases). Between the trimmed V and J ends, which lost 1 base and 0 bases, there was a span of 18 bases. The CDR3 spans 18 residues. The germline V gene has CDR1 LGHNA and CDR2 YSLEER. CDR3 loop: CASSQVYGRAFMNTEAFF. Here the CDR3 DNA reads TGCGCCAGCAGCCAAGTATACGGCAGGGCTTTTATGAACACTGAAGCTTTCTTT.

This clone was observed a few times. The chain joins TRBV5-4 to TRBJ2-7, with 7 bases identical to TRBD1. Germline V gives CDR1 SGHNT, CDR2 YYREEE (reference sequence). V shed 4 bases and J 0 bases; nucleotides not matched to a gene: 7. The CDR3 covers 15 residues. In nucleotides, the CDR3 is TGTGCCAGCAGCGTTGGGACAGCATCCTCCTACGAGCAGTACTTC. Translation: CASSVGTASSYEQYF.

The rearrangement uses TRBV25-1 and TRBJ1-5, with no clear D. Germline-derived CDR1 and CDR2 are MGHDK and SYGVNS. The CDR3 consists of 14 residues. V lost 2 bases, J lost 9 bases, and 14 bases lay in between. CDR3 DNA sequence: TGTGCCAGCAGTGAAGAGACTGCCGAGTGGCCCCAGCATTTT. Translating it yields CASSEETAEWPQHF.

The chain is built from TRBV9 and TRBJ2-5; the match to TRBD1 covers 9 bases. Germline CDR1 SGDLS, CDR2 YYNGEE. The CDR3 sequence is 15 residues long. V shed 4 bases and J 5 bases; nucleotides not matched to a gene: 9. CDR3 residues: CASSPYRGRGETQYF. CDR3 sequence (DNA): TGTGCCAGCAGCCCATACAGGGGGCGCGGGGAGACCCAGTACTTC.

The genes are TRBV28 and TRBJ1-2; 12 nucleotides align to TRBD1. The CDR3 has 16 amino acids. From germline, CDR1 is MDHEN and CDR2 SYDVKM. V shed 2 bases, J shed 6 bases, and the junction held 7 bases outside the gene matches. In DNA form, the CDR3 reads TGTGCCAGCAGTTTAGCCGGGACAGGGGGCAAGGATGGCTACACCTTC. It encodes CASSLAGTGGKDGYTF.

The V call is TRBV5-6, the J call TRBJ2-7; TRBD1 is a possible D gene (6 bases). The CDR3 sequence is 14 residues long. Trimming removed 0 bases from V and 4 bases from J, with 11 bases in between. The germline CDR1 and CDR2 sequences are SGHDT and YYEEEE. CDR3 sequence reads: CASSLGDMDYEQYF. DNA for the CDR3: TGTGCCAGCAGCTTGGGGGACATGGATTACGAGCAGTACTTC. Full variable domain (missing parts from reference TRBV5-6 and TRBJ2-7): DAGVTQSPTHLIKTRGQQVTLRCSPKSGHDTVSWYQQALGQGPQFIFQYYEEEERQRGNFPDRFSGHQFPNYSSELNVNALLLGDSALYLCASSLGDMDYEQYFGPGTRLTVT.

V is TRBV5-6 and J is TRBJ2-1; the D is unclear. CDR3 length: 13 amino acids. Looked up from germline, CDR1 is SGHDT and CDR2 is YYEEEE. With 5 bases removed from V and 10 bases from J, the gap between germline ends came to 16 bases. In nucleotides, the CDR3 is TGTGCCAGCAGTACTTACAGCAAAGAGGAGCAGTTCTTC. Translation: CASSTYSKEEQFF.

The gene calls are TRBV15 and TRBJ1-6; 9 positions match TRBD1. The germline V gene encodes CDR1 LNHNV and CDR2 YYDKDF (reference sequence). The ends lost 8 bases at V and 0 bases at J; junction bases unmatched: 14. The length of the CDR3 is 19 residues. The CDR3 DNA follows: TGTGCCACCGAAGTCCAAGGACAGGGGTTCAGCTCCTATAATTCACCCCTCCACTTT. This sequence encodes CATEVQGQGFSSYNSPLHF. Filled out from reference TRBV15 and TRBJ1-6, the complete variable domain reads DAMVIQNPRYQVTQFGKPVTLSCSQTLNHNVMYWYQQKSSQAPKLLFHYYDKDFNNEADTPDNFQSRRPNTSFCFLDIRSPGLGDTAMYLCATEVQGQGFSSYNSPLHFGNGTRLTVT.

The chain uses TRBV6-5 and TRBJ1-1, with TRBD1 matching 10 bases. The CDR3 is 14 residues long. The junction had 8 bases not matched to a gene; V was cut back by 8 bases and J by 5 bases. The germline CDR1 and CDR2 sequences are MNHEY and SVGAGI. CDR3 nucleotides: TGTGCCAGCTACTCCCGGACAGGGGGAACTGAAGCTTTCTTT. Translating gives CASYSRTGGTEAFF.

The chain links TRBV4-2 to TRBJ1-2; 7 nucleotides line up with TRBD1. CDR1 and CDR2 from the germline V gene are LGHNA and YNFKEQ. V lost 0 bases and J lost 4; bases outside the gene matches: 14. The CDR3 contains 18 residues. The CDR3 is CASSQDSPTGEGLYGYTF. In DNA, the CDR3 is TGTGCCAGCAGCCAAGATAGTCCCACAGGGGAAGGACTCTATGGCTACACCTTC.

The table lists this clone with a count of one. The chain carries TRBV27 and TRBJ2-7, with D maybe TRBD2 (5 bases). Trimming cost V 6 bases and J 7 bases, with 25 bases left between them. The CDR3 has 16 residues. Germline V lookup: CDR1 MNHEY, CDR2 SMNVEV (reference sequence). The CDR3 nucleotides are TGTGCCAGCAGCTCCCCAAGCGGAAGCGTTGGGATAGAGCAGTACTTC. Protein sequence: CASSSPSGSVGIEQYF.

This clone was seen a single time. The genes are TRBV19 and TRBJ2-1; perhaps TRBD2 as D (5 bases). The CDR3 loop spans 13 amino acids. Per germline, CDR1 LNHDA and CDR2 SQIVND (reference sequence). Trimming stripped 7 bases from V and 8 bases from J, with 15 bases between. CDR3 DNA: TGTGCCAGTAAGGAGACTATCCTCCATGAGCAGTTCTTC. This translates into CASKETILHEQFF. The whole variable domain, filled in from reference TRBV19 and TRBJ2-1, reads DGGITQSPKYLFRKEGQNVTLSCEQNLNHDAMYWYRQDPGQGLRLIYYSQIVNDFQKGDIAEGYSVSREKKESFPLTVTSAQKNPTAFYLCASKETILHEQFFGPGTRLTVL.

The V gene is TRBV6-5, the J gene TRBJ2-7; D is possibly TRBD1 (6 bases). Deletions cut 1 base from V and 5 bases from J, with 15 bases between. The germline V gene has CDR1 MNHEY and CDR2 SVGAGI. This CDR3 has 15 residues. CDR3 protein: CASSYLFRGQNEQYF. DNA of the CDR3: TGTGCCAGCAGTTACTTGTTCAGGGGCCAGAACGAGCAGTACTTC.

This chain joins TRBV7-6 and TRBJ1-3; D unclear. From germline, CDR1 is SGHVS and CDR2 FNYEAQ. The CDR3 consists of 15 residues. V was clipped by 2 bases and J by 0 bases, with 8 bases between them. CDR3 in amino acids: CASSLSLASGNTIYF. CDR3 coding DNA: TGTGCCAGCAGCTTAAGTTTGGCCTCTGGAAACACCATATATTTT. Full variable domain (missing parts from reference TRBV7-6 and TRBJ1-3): GAGVSQSPRYKVTKRGQDVALRCDPISGHVSLYWYRQALGQGPEFLTYFNYEAQQDKSGLPNDRFSAERPEGSISTLTIQRTEQRDSAMYRCASSLSLASGNTIYFGEGSWLTVV.

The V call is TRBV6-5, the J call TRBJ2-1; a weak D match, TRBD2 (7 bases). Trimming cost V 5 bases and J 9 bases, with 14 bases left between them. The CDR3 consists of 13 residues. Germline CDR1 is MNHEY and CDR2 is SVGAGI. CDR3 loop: CASSRGGQGEQFF. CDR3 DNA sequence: TGTGCCAGCAGTAGGGGGGGGCAAGGTGAGCAGTTCTTC.

CDR3 sequence (DNA): TGTGCCACCAGCAGAGATGAGGGAGAGACCCAGTACTTC. Translated: CATSRDEGETQYF. V is TRBV15 and J is TRBJ2-5; tentatively, D is TRBD2 (5 bases). V was trimmed by 0 bases and J by 4 bases, leaving 6 bases between them. The CDR3 extends over 13 amino acids. In germline, CDR1 is LNHNV, CDR2 YYDKDF (reference sequence).

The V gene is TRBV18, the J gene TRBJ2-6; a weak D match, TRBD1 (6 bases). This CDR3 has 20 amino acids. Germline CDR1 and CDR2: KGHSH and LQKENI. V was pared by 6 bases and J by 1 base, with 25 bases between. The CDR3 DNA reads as TGTGCCAGCTCTCGTCGAACATCCGGGACACAAAATTCTGGGGCCAACGTCCTGACTTTC. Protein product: CASSRRTSGTQNSGANVLTF.

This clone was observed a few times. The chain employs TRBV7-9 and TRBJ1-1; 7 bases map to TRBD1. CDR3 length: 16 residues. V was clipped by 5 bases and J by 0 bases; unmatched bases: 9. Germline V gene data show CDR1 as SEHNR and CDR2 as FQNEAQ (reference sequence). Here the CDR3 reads CASSNTGVPMNTEAFF. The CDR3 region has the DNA TGTGCCAGCAGCAATACAGGGGTACCTATGAACACTGAAGCTTTCTTT.